This paragraph covers one T cell receptor beta chain sequence. Antigen: not known. The sample originates from a study of shared clonotypes between healthy human individuals. Points from the study as a whole: Blood was the sole source, and tissue repertoires probably differ.

Assay used: immunoSEQ multiplex PCR; TCRdb lists only in-frame clones, some missing. The table has about half a million clones, 70% to 80% seen once; the top ten hold 13%. The V gene's germline CDR1 is SEHNR and CDR2 FQNEAQ (reference sequence). The length of the CDR3 is 14 residues. V shed 0 bases and J shed 5 bases, with 7 bases lying between them. This TCR derives from a woman aged 40 to 49 in good health. Some clones in this sample may be carry-over from other donors' samples. The sample taken for sequencing was PBMCs. The chain employs TRBV7-9 and TRBJ2-2, with D unresolved. The CDR3 sequence is CASSLALRTGELFF. As DNA, the CDR3 is TGTGCCAGCAGCTTAGCGCTCCGGACCGGGGAGCTGTTTTTT.